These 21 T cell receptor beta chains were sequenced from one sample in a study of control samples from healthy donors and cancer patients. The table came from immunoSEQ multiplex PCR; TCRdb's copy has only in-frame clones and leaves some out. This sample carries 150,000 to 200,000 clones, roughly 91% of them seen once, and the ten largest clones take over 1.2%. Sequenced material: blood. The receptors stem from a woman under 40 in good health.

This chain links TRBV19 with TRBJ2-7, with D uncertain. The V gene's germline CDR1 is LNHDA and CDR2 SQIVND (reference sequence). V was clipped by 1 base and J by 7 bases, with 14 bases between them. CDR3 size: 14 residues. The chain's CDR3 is CASSIGQAVREQYF. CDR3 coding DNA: TGTGCCAGTAGTATAGGGCAGGCGGTTCGAGAGCAGTACTTC.

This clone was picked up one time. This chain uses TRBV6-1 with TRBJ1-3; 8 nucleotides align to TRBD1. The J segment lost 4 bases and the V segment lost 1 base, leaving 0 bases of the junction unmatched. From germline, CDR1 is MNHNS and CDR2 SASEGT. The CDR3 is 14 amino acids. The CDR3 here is CASSEGDRGNTIYF. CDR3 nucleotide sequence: TGTGCCAGCAGTGAAGGGGACAGGGGAAACACCATATATTTT.

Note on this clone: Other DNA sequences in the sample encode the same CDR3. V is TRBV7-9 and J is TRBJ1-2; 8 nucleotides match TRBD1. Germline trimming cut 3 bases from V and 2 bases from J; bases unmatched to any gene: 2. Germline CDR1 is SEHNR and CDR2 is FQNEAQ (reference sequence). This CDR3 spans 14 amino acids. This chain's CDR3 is CASSFGQGNYGYTF. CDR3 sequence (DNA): TGTGCCAGCAGCTTCGGACAGGGCAACTATGGCTACACCTTC. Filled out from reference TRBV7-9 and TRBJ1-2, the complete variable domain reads DTGVSQNPRHKITKRGQNVTFRCDPISEHNRLYWYRQTLGQGPEFLTYFQNEAQLEKSRLLSDRFSAERPKGSFSTLEIQRTEQGDSAMYLCASSFGQGNYGYTFGSGTRLTVV.

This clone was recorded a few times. The CDR3 DNA reads as TGTGCCAGCAGTTACGCCGGGACGGGTAATGAAAAACTGTTTTTT. It yields the protein CASSYAGTGNEKLFF. The chain employs TRBV6-6 and TRBJ1-4, with a possible D match to TRBD1 (5 bases). There are 15 residues in the CDR3. V was shortened by 2 bases and J by 4 bases, with 11 bases between the two germline ends. The germline gives CDR1 MNHNY, CDR2 SVGAGI (reference sequence).

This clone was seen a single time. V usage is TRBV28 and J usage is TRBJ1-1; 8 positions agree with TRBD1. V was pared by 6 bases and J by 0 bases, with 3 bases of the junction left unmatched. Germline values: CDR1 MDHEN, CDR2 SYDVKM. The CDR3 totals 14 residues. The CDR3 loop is CASRAGGMNTEAFF. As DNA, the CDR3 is TGTGCCAGCAGAGCAGGGGGCATGAACACTGAAGCTTTCTTT. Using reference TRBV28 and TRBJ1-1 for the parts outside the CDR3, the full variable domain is DVKVTQSSRYLVKRTGEKVFLECVQDMDHENMFWYRQDPGLGLRLIYFSYDVKMKEKGDIPEGYSVSREKKERFSLILESASTNQTSMYLCASRAGGMNTEAFFGQGTRLTVV.

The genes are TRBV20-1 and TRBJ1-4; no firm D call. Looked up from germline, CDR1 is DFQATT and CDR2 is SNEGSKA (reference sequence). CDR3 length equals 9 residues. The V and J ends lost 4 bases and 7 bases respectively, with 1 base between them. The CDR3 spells CSAIEKLFF. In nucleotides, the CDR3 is TGCAGTGCTATTGAAAAACTGTTTTTT.

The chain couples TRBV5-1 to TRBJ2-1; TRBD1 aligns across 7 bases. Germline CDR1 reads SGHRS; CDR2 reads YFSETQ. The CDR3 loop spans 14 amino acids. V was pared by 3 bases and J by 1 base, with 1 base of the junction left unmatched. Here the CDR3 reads CASSWDRSYNEQFF. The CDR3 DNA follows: TGCGCCAGCAGCTGGGACAGATCCTACAATGAGCAGTTCTTC.

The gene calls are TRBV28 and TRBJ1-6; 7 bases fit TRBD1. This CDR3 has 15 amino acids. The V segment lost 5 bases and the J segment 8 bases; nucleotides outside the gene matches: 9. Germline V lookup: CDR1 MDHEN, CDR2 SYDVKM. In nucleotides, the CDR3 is TGTGCCAGCAGTCCAACGCGGACAGGTTATTCACCCCTCCACTTT. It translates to CASSPTRTGYSPLHF.

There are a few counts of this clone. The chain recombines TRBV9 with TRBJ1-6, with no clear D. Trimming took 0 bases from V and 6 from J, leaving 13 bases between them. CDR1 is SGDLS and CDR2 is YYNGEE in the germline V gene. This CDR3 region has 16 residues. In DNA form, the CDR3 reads TGTGCCAGCAGCGTAGCCGCGGGAAGGGCTAATTCACCCCTCCACTTT. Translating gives CASSVAAGRANSPLHF.

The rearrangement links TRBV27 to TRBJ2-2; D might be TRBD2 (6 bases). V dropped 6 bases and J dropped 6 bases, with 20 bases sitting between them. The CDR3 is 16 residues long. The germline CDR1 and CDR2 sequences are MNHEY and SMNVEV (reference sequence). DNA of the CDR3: TGTGCCAGCAGCCCCCCGGGACTCCCCTCCGCCGGGGAGCTGTTTTTT. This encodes CASSPPGLPSAGELFF.

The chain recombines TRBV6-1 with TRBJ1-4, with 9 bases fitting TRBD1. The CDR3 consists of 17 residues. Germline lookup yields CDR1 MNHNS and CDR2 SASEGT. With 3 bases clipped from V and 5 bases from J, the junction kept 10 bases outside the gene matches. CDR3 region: CASSEWTGVMGNEKLFF. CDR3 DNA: TGTGCCAGCAGTGAGTGGACAGGGGTTATGGGGAATGAAAAACTGTTTTTT.

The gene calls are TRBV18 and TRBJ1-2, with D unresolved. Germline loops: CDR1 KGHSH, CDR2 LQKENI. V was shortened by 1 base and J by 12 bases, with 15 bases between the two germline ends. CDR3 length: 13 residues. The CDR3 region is CASSPRAGLGDTF. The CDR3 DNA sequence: TGTGCCAGCTCACCACGGGCAGGTCTCGGCGACACCTTC.

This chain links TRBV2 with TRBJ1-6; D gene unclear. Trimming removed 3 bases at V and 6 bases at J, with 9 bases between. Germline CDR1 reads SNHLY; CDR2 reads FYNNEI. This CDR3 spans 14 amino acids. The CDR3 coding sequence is TGTGCCAGCAGTGATGAGCAGTTTAATTCACCCCTCCACTTT. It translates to CASSDEQFNSPLHF.

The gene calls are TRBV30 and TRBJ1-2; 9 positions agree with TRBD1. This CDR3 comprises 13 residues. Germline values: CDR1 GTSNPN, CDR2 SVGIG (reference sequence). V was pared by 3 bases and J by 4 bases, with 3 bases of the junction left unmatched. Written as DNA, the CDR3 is TGTGCCTGGAGCCCGACAGGGGGCTATGGCTACACCTTC. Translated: CAWSPTGGYGYTF.

The CDR3 nucleotides read TGTGCCAGCACTTCGAGGGAAAGTCAGCCCCAGCATTTT. Translation: CASTSRESQPQHF. This chain uses TRBV2 with TRBJ1-5, with D unclear. The CDR3 length is 13 residues. Deletions cut 7 bases from V and 6 bases from J, with 13 bases between. Germline V CDR1 and CDR2: SNHLY, FYNNEI.

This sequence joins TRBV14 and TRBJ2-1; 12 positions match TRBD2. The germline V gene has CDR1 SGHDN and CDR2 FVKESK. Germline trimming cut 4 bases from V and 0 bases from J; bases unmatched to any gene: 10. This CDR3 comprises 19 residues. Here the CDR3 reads CASSPTWLAGGFSYNEQFF. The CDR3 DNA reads TGTGCCAGCAGCCCCACGTGGCTAGCGGGGGGGTTCTCCTACAATGAGCAGTTCTTC.

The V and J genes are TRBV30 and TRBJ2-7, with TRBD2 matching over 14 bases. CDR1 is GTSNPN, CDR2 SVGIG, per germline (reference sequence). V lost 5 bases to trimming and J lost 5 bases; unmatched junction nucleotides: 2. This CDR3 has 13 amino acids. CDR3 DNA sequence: TGTGCCTGGGGGACTAGCGGGAGCCACGAGCAGTACTTC. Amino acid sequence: CAWGTSGSHEQYF.

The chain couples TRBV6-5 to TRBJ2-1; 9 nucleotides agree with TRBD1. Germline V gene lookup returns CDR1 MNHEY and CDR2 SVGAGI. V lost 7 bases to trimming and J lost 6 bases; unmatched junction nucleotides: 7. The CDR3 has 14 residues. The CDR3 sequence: CASTEGQGSNEQFF. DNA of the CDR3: TGTGCCAGCACCGAGGGACAGGGAAGCAATGAGCAGTTCTTC.

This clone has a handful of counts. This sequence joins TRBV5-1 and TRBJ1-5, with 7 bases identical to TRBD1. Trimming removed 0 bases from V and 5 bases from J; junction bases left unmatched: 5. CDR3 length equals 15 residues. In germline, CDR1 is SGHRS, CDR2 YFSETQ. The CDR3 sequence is CASSLGGGMDQPQHF. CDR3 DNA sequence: TGCGCCAGCAGCTTGGGAGGGGGCATGGATCAGCCCCAGCATTTT.

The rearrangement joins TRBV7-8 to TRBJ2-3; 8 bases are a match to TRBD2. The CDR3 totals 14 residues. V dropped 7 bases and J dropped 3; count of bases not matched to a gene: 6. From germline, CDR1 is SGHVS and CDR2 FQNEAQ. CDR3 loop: CASTPGLGTDTQYF. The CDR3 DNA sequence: TGTGCCAGCACCCCGGGACTAGGAACAGATACGCAGTATTTT.

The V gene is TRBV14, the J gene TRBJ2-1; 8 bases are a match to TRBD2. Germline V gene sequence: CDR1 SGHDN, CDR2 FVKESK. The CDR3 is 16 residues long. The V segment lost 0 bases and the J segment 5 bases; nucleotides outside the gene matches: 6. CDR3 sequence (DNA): TGTGCCAGCAGCCAAGATTCGAGCGGGAGTCACAATGAGCAGTTCTTC. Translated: CASSQDSSGSHNEQFF.